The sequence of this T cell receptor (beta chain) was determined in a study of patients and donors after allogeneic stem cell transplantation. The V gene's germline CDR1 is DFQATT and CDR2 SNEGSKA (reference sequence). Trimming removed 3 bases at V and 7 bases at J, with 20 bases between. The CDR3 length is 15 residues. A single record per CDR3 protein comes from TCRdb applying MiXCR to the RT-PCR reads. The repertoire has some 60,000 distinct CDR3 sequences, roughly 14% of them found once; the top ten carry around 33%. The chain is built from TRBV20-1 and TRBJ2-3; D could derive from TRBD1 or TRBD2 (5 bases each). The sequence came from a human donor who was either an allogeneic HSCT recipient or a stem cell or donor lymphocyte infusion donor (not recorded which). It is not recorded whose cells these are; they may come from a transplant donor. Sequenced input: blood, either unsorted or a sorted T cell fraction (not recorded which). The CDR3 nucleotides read TGCAGTGCTAGTGTTCACGGGGCCCCAAGCTATACGCAGTATTTT. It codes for CSASVHGAPSYTQYF.